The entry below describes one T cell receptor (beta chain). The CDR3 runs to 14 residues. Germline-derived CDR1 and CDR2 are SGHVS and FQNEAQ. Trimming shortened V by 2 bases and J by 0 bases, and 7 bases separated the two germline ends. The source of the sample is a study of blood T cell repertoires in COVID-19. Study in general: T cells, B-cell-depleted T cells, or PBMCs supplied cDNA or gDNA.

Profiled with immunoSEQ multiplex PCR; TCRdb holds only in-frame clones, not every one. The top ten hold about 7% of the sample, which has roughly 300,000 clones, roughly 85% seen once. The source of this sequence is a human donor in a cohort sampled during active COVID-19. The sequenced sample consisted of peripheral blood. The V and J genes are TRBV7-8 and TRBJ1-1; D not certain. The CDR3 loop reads CASSLNLMNTEAFF. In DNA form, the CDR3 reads TGTGCCAGCAGCTTAAACTTAATGAACACTGAAGCTTTCTTT. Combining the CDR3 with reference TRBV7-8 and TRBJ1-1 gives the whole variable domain GAGVSQSPRYKVAKRGQDVALRCDPISGHVSLFWYQQALGQGPEFLTYFQNEAQLDKSGLPSDRFFAERPEGSVSTLKIQRTQQEDSAVYLCASSLNLMNTEAFFGQGTRLTVV.